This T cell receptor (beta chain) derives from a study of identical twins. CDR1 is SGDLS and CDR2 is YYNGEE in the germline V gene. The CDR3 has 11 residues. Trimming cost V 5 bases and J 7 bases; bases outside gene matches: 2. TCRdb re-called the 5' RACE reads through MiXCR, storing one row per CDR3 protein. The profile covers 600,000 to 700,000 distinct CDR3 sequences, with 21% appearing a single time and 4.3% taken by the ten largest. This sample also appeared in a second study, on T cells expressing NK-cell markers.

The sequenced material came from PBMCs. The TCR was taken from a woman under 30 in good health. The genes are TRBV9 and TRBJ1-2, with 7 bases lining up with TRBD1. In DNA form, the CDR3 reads TGTGCCAGCAGGAACAGGGGTGGCTACACCTTC. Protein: CASRNRGGYTF.